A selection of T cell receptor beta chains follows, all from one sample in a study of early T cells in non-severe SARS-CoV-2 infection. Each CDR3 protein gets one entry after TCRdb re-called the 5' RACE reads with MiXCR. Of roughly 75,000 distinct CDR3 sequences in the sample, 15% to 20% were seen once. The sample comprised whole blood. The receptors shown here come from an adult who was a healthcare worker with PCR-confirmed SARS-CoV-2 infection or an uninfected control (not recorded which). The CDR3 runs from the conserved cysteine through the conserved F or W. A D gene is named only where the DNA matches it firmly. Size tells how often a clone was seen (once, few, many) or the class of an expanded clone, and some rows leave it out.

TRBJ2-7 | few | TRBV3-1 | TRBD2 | CASSQVETSGKYEQYF | TGTGCCAGCAGCCAAGTTGAAACTAGCGGGAAATACGAGCAGTACTTC
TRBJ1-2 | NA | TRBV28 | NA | CASSLRINYGYTF | TGTGCCAGCAGTCTAAGGATAAACTATGGCTACACCTTC
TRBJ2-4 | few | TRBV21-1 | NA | CASSDRQSWYF | TGTGCCAGCAGCGACCGACAGTCGTGGTACTTC
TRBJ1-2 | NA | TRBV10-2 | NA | CASSPGATIYGYTF | TGCGCCAGCAGCCCCGGGGCAACTATATATGGCTACACCTTC
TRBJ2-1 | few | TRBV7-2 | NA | CASSLDRSTYNEQFF | TGTGCCAGCAGCCTCGACAGGTCCACCTACAATGAGCAGTTCTTC
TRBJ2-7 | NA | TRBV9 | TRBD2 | CAGSVEEASGRTKYF | TGTGCCGGCAGCGTAGAAGAGGCTAGCGGGAGAACGAAGTACTTC
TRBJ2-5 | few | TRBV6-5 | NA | CASRPRDFQETQYF | TGTGCCAGCAGACCACGGGACTTTCAAGAGACCCAGTACTTC
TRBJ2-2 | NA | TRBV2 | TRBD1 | CASSGPRTGGYGGELFF | TGTGCCAGCAGTGGACCAAGGACAGGGGGCTACGGCGGGGAGCTGTTTTTT
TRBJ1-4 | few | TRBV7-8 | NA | CASMGMRNEKLFF | TGTGCCAGCATGGGAATGCGAAATGAAAAACTGTTTTTT
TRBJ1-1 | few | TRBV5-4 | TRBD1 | CASSLQGAAEAFF | TGTGCCAGCAGCTTGCAGGGGGCGGCTGAAGCTTTCTTT
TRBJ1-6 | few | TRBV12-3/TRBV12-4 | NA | CASSRKSRGALHF | TGTGCCAGCAGCCGCAAGTCCCGCGGGGCCCTCCACTTT
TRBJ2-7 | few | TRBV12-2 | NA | CASRLADLLYVEQYF | TGTGCAAGTCGGCTAGCGGACCTTTTGTACGTCGAGCAGTACTTC
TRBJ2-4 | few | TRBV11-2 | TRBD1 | CASSPGTGIIQYF | TGTGCCAGCAGCCCTGGGACAGGGATCATTCAGTACTTC
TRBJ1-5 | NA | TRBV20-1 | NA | CSARTGRDQPQHF | TGCAGTGCTAGAACGGGGAGAGATCAGCCCCAGCATTTT
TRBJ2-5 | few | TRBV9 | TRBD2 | CASSVSGSPETQYF | TGTGCCAGCAGCGTTAGCGGGAGTCCAGAGACCCAGTACTTC
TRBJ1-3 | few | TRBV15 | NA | CATGRSLGNTIYF | TGTGCCACCGGGAGGAGTCTTGGAAACACCATATATTTT
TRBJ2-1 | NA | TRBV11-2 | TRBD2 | CASSFGLAGGSNEQFF | TGTGCCAGCAGCTTCGGACTAGCGGGAGGGAGTAATGAGCAGTTCTTC
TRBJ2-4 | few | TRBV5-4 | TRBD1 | CASSLEGAGKNIQYF | TGTGCCAGCAGCTTAGAGGGGGCCGGCAAAAACATTCAGTACTTC
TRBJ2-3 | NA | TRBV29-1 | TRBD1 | CSSLGGTGTDTQYF | TGCAGCTCCTTGGGGGGGACAGGGACAGATACGCAGTATTTT
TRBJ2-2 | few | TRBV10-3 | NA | CAITTANTGELFF | TGTGCCATCACCACCGCGAACACCGGGGAGCTGTTTTTT
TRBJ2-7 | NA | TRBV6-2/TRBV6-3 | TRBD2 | CASSLTIAGSTYEQYF | TGTGCCAGCAGTCTCACCATAGCGGGTTCTACCTACGAGCAGTACTTC
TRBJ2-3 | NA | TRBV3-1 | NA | CASSTLGAALNTDTQYF | TGTGCCAGCTCTACGCTGGGGGCTGCCTTAAACACAGATACGCAGTATTTT
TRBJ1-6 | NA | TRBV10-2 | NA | CASSESGGHGGGPLHF | TGCGCCAGCAGTGAGTCCGGGGGACATGGAGGGGGACCCCTCCACTTT
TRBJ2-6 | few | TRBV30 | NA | CAWRLAGGVRISGANVLTF | TGTGCCTGGAGACTCGCTGGGGGCGTCCGAATCTCTGGGGCCAACGTCCTGACTTTC
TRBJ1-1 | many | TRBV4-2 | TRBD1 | CASSPGGNGNTEAFF | TGTGCCAGCAGCCCAGGGGGGAATGGGAACACTGAAGCTTTCTTT
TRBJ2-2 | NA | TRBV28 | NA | CASSLPGELFF | TGTGCCAGCAGTCTGCCCGGGGAGCTGTTTTTT
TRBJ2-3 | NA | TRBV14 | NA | CASSQVRADTQYF | TGTGCCAGCAGCCAAGTCCGCGCTGATACGCAGTATTTT
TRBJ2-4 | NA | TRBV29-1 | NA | CSASDGPKNIQYF | TGCAGCGCGAGTGACGGACCCAAAAACATTCAGTACTTC
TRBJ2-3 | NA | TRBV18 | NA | CASSSNAGGTDTQYF | TGTGCCAGCTCATCGAATGCCGGGGGCACAGATACGCAGTATTTT
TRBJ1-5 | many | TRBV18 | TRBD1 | CASSDRQGSNQPQHF | TGTGCCAGCTCAGACCGACAGGGGAGCAATCAGCCCCAGCATTTT
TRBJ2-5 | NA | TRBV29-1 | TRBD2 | CSVVPSGSQETQYF | TGCAGCGTTGTGCCTAGCGGGAGCCAAGAGACCCAGTACTTC
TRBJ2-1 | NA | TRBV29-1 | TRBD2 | CSGASGNSNEQFF | TGCAGCGGAGCTAGCGGGAACAGCAATGAGCAGTTCTTC
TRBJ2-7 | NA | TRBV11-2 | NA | CASSLATHEQYF | TGTGCCAGCAGCTTAGCGACCCACGAGCAGTACTTC
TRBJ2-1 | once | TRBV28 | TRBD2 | CASSHSTREYNEQFF | TGTGCCAGCAGTCACTCTACGCGGGAGTACAATGAGCAGTTCTTC
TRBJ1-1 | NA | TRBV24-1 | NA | CATSDLDTIVRRETEAFF | TGTGCCACCAGTGACTTGGACACTATAGTTCGTCGGGAGACTGAAGCTTTCTTT
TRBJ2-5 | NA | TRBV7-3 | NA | CASSLSRLPQETQYF | TGTGCCAGCAGCTTAAGTAGGCTACCGCAAGAGACCCAGTACTTC
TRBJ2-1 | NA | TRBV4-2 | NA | CASSQDMGLGANNEQFF | TGTGCCAGCAGCCAAGATATGGGGTTGGGGGCAAACAATGAGCAGTTCTTC
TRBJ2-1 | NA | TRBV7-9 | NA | CASSFGVSEQFF | TGTGCCAGCAGCTTCGGGGTGAGTGAGCAGTTCTTC
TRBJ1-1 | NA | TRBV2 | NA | CASSRQNTEAFF | TGTGCCAGCAGCAGACAGAACACTGAAGCTTTCTTT
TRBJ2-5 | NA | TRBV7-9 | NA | CASTQGMSQYF | TGTGCCAGCACCCAGGGAATGTCCCAGTACTTC
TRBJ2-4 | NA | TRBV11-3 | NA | CASSLAGGLAKNIQYF | TGTGCCAGCAGCTTAGCCGGAGGTCTAGCCAAAAACATTCAGTACTTC
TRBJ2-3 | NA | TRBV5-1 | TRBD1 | CASSSGQRTDTQYF | TGCGCCAGCAGCTCGGGACAGCGCACAGATACGCAGTATTTT
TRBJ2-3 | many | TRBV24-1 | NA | CATSAIDRNTDTQYF | TGTGCCACCAGTGCCATCGACAGAAACACAGATACGCAGTATTTT
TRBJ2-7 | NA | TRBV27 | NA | CASRPGLPSYEQYF | TGTGCCAGCCGCCCGGGACTCCCCTCCTACGAGCAGTACTTC
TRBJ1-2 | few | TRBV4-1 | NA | CASSQGSGTHGYTF | TGCGCCAGCAGCCAAGGATCGGGGACTCATGGCTACACCTTC
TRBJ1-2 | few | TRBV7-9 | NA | CASADPYGYTF | TGTGCCAGCGCCGACCCCTATGGCTACACCTTC
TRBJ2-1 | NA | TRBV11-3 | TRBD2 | CAIDAGGHNEQFF | TGTGCCATCGACGCGGGAGGGCACAATGAGCAGTTCTTC
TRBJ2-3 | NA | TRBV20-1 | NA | CSALIPEGLRLQISTDTQYF | TGCAGTGCCCTCATCCCCGAGGGACTCCGACTGCAGATTAGCACAGATACGCAGTATTTT
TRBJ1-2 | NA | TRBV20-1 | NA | CSARDRQGSGYTF | TGCAGTGCTAGAGATCGTCAGGGCAGTGGCTACACCTTC
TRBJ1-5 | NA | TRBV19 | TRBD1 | CASRVPGQGNQPQHF | TGTGCCAGTAGAGTCCCGGGACAGGGCAATCAGCCCCAGCATTTT
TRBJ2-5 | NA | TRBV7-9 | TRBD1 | CASSPGQGYETQYF | TGTGCCAGCAGCCCGGGACAGGGGTATGAGACCCAGTACTTC
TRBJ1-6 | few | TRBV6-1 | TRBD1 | CASSENGQGKNSPLHF | TGTGCCAGCAGTGAAAATGGACAGGGAAAAAATTCACCCCTCCACTTT
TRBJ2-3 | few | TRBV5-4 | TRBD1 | CASSLRGQGADTQYF | TGTGCCAGCAGCTTGCGGGGACAGGGGGCAGATACGCAGTATTTT